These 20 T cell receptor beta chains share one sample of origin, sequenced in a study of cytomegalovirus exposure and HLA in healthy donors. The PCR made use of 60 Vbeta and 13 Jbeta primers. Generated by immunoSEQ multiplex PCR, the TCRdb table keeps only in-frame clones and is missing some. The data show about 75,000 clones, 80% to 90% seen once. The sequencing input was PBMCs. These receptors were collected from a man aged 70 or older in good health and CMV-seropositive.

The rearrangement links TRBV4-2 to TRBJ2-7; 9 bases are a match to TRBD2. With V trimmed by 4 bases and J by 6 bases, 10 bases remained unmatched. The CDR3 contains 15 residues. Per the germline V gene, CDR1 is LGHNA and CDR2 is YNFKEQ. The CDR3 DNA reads TGTGCCAGCAGCCCACTCGGCGGGGGGGCCGGCGAGCAGTACTTC. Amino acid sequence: CASSPLGGGAGEQYF.

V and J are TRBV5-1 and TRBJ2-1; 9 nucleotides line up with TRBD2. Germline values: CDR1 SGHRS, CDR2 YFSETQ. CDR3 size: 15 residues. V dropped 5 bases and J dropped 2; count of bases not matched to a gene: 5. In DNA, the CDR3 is TGCGCCAGCAGTCCGGGCGGGAGGGCCTACAATGAGCAGTTCTTC. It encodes CASSPGGRAYNEQFF.

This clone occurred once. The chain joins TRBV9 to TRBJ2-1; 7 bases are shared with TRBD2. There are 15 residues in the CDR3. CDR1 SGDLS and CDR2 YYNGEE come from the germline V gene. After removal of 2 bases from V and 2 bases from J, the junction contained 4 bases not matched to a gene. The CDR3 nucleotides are TGTGCCAGCAGCGTTAGCGGGTATCCCTACAATGAGCAGTTCTTC. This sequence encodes CASSVSGYPYNEQFF.

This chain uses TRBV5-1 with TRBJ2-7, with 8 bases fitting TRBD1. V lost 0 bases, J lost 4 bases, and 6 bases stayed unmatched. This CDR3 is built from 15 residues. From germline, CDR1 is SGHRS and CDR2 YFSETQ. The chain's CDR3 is CASSLEGQGFYEQYF. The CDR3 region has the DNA TGCGCCAGCAGCTTGGAAGGACAGGGATTTTACGAGCAGTACTTC. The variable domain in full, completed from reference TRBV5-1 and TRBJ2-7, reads KAGVTQTPRYLIKTRGQQVTLSCSPISGHRSVSWYQQTPGQGLQFLFEYFSETQRNKGNFPGRFSGRQFSNSRSEMNVSTLELGDSALYLCASSLEGQGFYEQYFGPGTRLTVT.

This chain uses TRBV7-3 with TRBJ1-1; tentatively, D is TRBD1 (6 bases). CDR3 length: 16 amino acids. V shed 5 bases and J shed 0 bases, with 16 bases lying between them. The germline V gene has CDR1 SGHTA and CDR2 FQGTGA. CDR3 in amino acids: CASSPRQVGLNTEAFF. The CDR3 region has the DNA TGTGCCAGCAGCCCCCGACAGGTGGGCCTGAACACTGAAGCTTTCTTT.

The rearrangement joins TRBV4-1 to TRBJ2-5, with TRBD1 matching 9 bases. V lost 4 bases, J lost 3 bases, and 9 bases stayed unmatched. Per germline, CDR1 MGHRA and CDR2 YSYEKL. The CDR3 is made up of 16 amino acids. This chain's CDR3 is CASSLGSGTGKETQYF. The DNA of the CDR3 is TGCGCCAGCAGCCTAGGAAGCGGGACAGGGAAAGAGACCCAGTACTTC.

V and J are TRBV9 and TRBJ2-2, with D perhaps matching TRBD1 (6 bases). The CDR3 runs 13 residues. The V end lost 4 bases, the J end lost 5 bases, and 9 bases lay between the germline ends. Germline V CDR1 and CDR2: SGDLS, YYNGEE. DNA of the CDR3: TGTGCCAGCAGCACGGACAGTACCGGGGAGCTGTTTTTT. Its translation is CASSTDSTGELFF.

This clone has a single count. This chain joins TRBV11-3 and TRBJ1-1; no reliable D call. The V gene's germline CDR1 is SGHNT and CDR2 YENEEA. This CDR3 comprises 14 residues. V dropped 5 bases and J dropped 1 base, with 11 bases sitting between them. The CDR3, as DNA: TGTGCCAGCAGCCTGGGCCTCTCGAACACTGAAGCTTTCTTT. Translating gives CASSLGLSNTEAFF.

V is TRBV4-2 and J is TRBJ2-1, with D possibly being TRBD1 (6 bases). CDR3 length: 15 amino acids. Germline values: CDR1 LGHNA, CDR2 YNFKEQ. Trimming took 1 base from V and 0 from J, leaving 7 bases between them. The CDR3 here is CASSQGQDSYNEQFF. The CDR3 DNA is TGTGCCAGCAGCCAAGGACAGGACTCCTACAATGAGCAGTTCTTC.

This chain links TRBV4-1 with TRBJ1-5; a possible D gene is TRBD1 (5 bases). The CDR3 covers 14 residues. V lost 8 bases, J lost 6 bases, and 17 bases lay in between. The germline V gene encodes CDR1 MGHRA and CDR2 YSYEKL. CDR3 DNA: TGCGCCAGCGGGTCGGAGGGCGGGGGTCAGCCCCAGCATTTT. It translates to CASGSEGGGQPQHF.

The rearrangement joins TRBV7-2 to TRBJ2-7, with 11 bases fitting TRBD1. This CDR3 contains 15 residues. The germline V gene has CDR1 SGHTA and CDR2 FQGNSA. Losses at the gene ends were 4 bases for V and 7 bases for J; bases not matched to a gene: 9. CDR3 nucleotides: TGTGCCAGCAGCTACCCCGGACAGGGGGCGTCGGAGCAGTACTTC. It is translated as CASSYPGQGASEQYF.

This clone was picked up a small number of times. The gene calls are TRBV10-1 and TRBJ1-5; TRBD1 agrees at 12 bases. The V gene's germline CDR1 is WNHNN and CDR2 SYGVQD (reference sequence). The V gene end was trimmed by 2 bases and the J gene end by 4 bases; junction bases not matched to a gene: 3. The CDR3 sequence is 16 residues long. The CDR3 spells CASSEGGQGANQPQHF. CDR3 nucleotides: TGCGCCAGCAGTGAGGGGGGACAGGGGGCGAATCAGCCCCAGCATTTT.

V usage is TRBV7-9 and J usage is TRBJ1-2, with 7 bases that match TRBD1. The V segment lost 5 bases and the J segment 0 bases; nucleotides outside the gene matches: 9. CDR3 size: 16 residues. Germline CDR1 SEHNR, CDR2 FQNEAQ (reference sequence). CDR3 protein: CASSPDRVPPNYGYTF. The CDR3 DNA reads TGTGCCAGCAGCCCAGACAGGGTCCCCCCTAACTATGGCTACACCTTC.

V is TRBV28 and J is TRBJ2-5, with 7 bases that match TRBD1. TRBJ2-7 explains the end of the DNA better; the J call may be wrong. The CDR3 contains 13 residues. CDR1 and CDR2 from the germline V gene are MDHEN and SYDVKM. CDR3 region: CASTPDRWDEQYF. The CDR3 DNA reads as TGTGCCAGCACCCCGGACAGGTGGGACGAGCAGTACTTC.

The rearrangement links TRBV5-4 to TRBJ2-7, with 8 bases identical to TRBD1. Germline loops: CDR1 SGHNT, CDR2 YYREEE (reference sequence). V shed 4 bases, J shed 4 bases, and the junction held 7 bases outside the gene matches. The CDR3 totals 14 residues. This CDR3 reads CASSQLDREYEQYF. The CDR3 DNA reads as TGTGCCAGCAGCCAACTGGACAGGGAATACGAGCAGTACTTC.

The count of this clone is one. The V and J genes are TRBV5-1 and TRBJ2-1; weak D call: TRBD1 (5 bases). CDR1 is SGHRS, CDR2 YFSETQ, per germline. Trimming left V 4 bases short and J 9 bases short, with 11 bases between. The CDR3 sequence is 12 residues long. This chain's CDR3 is CASSADMGEQFF. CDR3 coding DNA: TGCGCCAGCAGCGCGGACATGGGTGAGCAGTTCTTC. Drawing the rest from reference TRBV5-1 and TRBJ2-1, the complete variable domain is KAGVTQTPRYLIKTRGQQVTLSCSPISGHRSVSWYQQTPGQGLQFLFEYFSETQRNKGNFPGRFSGRQFSNSRSEMNVSTLELGDSALYLCASSADMGEQFFGPGTRLTVL.

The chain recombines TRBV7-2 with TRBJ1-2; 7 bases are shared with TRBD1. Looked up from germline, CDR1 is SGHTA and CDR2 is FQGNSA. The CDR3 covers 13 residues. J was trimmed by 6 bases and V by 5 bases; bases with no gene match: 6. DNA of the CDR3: TGTGCCAGCAGCCCAGACAGGGCCCATGGCTACACCTTC. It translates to CASSPDRAHGYTF.

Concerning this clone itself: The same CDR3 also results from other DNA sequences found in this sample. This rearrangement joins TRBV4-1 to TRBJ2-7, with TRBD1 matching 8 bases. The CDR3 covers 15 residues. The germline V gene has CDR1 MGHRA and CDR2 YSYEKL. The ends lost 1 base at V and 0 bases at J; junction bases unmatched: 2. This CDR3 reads CASSQGQGPSYEQYF. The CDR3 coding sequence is TGCGCCAGCAGCCAAGGACAGGGGCCCTCCTACGAGCAGTACTTC.

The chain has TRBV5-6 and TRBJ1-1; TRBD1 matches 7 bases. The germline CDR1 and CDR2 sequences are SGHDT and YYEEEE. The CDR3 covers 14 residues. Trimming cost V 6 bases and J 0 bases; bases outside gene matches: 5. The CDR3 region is CASTEQGLNTEAFF. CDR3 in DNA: TGTGCCAGCACAGAACAGGGGCTGAACACTGAAGCTTTCTTT. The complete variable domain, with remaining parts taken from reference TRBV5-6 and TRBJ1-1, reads DAGVTQSPTHLIKTRGQQVTLRCSPKSGHDTVSWYQQALGQGPQFIFQYYEEEERQRGNFPDRFSGHQFPNYSSELNVNALLLGDSALYLCASTEQGLNTEAFFGQGTRLTVV.

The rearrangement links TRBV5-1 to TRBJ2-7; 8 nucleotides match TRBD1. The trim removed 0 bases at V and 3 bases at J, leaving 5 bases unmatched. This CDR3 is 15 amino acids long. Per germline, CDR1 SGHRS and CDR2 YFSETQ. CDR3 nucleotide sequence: TGCGCCAGCAGCTTGGGGGGGACAGGATACTACGAGCAGTACTTC. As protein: CASSLGGTGYYEQYF. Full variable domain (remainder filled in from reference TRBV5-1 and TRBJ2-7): KAGVTQTPRYLIKTRGQQVTLSCSPISGHRSVSWYQQTPGQGLQFLFEYFSETQRNKGNFPGRFSGRQFSNSRSEMNVSTLELGDSALYLCASSLGGTGYYEQYFGPGTRLTVT.